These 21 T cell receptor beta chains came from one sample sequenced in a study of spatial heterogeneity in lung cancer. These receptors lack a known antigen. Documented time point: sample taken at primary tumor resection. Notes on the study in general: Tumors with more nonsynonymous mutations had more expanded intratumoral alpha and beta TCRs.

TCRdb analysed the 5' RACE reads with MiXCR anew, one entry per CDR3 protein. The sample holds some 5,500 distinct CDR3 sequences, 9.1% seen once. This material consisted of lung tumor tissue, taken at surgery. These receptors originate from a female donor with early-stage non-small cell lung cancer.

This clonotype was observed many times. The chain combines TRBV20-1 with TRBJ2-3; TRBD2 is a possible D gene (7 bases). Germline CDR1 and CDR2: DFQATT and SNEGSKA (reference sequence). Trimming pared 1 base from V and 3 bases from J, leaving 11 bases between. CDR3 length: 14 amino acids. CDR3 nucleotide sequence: TGCAGTGCTAGAGGGCGGGGGCGGACAGATACGCAGTATTTT. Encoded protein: CSARGRGRTDTQYF.

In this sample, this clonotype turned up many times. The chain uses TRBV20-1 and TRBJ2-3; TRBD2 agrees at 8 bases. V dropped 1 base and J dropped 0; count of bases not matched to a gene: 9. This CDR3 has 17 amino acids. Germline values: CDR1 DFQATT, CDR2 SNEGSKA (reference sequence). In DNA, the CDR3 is TGCAGTGCTAGAGGGGTGGAGCGGGGGTCGAGCACAGATACGCAGTATTTT. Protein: CSARGVERGSSTDTQYF.

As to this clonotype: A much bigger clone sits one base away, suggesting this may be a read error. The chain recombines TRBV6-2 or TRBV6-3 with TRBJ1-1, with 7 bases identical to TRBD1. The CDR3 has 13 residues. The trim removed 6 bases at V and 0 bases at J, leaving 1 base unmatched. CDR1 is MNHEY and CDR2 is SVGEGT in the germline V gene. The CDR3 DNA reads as TGTGCCAGCAGGGACAGGCTGAACACTGAAGCTTTCTTT. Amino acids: CASRDRLNTEAFF.

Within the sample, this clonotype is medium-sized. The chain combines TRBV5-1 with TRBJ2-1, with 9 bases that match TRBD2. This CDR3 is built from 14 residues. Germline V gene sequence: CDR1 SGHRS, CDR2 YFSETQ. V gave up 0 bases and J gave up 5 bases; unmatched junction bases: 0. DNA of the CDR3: TGCGCCAGCAGCTTGGTAGCGGGGGACAATGAGCAGTTCTTC. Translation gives CASSLVAGDNEQFF.

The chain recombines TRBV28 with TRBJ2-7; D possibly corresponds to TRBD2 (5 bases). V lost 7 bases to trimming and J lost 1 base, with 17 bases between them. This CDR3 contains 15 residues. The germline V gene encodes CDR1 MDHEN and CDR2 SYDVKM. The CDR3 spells CASTPNSGYSYEQYF. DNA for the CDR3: TGTGCCAGCACCCCTAATTCGGGGTATTCCTACGAGCAGTACTTC.

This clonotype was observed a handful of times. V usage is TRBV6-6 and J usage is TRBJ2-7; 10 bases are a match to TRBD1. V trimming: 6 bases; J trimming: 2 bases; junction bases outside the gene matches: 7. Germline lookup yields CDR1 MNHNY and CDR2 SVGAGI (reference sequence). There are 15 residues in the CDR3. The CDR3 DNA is TGTGCCAGCAGGGACCGGACAGGGGGTACCTACGAGCAGTACTTC. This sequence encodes CASRDRTGGTYEQYF.

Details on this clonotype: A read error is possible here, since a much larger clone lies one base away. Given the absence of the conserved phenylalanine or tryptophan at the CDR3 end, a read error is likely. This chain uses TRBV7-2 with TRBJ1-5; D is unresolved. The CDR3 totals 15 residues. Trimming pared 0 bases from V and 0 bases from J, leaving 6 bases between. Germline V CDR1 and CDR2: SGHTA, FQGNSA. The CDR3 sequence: CASSLAAGSNQPQHS. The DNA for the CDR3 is TGTGCCAGCAGCTTAGCCGCAGGTAGCAATCAGCCCCAGCATTCT.

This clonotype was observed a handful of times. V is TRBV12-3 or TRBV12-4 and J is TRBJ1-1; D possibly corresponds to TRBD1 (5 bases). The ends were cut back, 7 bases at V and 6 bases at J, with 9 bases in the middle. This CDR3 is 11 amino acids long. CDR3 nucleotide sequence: TGTGCCAGCATGGGACCTGCTGAAGCTTTCTTT. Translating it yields CASMGPAEAFF.

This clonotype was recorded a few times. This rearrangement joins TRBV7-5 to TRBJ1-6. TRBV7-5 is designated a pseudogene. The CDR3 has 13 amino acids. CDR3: CAVGGSYNSPLHF. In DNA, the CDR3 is TGTGCAGTGGGAGGTTCCTATAATTCACCCCTCCACTTT.

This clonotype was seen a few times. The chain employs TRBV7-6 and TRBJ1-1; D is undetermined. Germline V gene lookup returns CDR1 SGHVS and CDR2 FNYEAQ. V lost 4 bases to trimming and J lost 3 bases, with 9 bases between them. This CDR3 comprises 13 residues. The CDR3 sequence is CASSSSIYTEAFF. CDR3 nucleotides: TGTGCCAGCAGCTCTTCGATTTACACTGAAGCTTTCTTT.

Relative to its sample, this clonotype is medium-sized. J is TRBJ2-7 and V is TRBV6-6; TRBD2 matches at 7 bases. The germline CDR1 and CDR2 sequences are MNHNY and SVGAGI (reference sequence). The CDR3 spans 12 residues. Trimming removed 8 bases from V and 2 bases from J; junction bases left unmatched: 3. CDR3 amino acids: CASGAGAYEQYF. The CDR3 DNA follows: TGTGCCAGCGGGGCGGGGGCCTACGAGCAGTACTTC.

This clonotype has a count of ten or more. The CDR3 loop reads CSARAAGGPADTQYF. DNA for the CDR3: TGCAGTGCTAGAGCAGCGGGGGGGCCGGCAGATACGCAGTATTTT. The chain has TRBV20-1 and TRBJ2-3; 10 positions agree with TRBD2. The ends lost 1 base at V and 4 bases at J; junction bases unmatched: 5. Germline V gene lookup returns CDR1 DFQATT and CDR2 SNEGSKA (reference sequence). The CDR3 loop spans 15 amino acids.

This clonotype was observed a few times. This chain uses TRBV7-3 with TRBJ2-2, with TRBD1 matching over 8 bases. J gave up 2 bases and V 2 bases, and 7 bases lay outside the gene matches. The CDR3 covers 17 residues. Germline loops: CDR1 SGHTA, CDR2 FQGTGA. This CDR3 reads CASSLDSQGANTGELFF. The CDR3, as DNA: TGTGCCAGCAGCTTAGATAGCCAGGGGGCTAACACCGGGGAGCTGTTTTTT. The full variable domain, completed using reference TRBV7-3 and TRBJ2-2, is GAGVSQTPSNKVTEKGKYVELRCDPISGHTALYWYRQSLGQGPEFLIYFQGTGAADDSGLPNDRFFAVRPEGSVSTLKIQRTERGDSAVYLCASSLDSQGANTGELFFGEGSRLTVL.

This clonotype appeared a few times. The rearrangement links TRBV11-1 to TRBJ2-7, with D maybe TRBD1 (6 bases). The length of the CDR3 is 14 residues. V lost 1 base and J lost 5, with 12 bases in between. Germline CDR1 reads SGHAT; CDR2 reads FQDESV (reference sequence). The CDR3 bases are TGTGCCAGCAGCTTAGTCCAGGGGTTCCACGAGCAGTACTTC. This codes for CASSLVQGFHEQYF.

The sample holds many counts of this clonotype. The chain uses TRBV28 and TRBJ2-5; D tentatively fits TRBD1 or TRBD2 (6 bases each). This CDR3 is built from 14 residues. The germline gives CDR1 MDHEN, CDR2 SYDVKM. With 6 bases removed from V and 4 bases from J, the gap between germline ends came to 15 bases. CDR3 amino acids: CASRPPGGVETQYF. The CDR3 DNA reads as TGTGCCAGCAGGCCCCCCGGGGGCGTAGAGACCCAGTACTTC.

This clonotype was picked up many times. CDR3 coding DNA: TGTGCCAGCAGCTTTCAGGGGACTGGGGCCAACGTCCTGACTTTC. This translates into CASSFQGTGANVLTF. The chain combines TRBV11-2 with TRBJ2-6; TRBD1 is a possible D gene (6 bases). This CDR3 comprises 15 residues. V lost 3 bases, J lost 2 bases, and 8 bases lay in between. Germline V gene data show CDR1 as SGHAT and CDR2 as FQNNGV.

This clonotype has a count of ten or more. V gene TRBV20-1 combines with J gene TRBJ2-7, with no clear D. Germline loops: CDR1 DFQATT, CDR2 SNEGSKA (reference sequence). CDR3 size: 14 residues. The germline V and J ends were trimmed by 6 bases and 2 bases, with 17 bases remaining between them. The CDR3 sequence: CSAHRSALAYEQYF. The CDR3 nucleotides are TGCAGTGCGCACCGCTCAGCGCTCGCCTACGAGCAGTACTTC.

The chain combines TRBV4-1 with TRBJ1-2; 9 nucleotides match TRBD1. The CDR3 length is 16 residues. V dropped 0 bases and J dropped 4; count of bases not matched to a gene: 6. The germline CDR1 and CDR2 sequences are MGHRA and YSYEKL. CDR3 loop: CASSQEERQGGYGYTF. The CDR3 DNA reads TGCGCCAGCAGCCAAGAAGAGAGACAGGGGGGCTATGGCTACACCTTC.

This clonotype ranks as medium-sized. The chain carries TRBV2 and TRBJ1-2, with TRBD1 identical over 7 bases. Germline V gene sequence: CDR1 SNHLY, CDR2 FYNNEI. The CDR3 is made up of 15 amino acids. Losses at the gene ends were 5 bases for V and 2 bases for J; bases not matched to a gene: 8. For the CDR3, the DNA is TGTGCCAGCAGTCCGCTCGGGACAGAGAACTATGGCTACACCTTC. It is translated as CASSPLGTENYGYTF. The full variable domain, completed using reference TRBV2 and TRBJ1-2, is EPEVTQTPSHQVTQMGQEVILRCVPISNHLYFYWYRQILGQKVEFLVSFYNNEISEKSEIFDDQFSVERPDGSNFTLKIRSTKLEDSAMYFCASSPLGTENYGYTFGSGTRLTVV.

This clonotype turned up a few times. The DNA for the CDR3 is TGTGCCAGCAGCTGGGTAGGGACAGAAAAAGCTTTCTTT. Protein: CASSWVGTEKAFF. The chain has TRBV5-6 and TRBJ1-1; 7 bases line up with TRBD1. With 3 bases clipped from V and 9 bases from J, the junction kept 8 bases outside the gene matches. Germline-derived CDR1 and CDR2 are SGHDT and YYEEEE. The CDR3 is made up of 13 amino acids.

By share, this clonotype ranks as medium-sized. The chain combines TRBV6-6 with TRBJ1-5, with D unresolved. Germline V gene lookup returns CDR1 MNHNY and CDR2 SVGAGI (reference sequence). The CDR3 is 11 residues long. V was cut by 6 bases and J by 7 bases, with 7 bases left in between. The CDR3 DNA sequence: TGTGCCAGCAGAAGTGCACAGCCCCAGCATTTT. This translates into CASRSAQPQHF.